The entry below describes one T cell receptor beta chain. CDR3-region Arm-PCR and iRepertoire HTBI primers produced the TCR beta libraries. Using its own MiXCR run on the multiplex PCR reads, TCRdb lists one record per CDR3 protein. Of 400,000 to 500,000 distinct CDR3 sequences in the sample, under 25% were seen once. Indicated time point: persistent/refractory GD, antithyroid drugs over 5 years with positive TRAb. Isolated PBMC RNA provided the starting material for the TCR library. CDR1 is LNHDA and CDR2 is SQIVND in the germline V gene (reference sequence). CDR3 length: 13 residues. V lost 7 bases, J lost 7 bases, and 7 bases stayed unmatched. This sample stems from a study of regulatory T cells in long-lasting Graves disease.

The receptor's source is a female donor with Graves disease. V and J are TRBV19 and TRBJ2-4, with 7 bases matching TRBD2. The specimen comprised peripheral blood mononuclear cells (PBMCs), sampled when the disease was refractory, from a patient treated with antithyroid drugs. CDR3 nucleotides: TGTGCCAGTAATAGGGAGGGGTCGAACATTCAGTACTTC. This translates into CASNREGSNIQYF.